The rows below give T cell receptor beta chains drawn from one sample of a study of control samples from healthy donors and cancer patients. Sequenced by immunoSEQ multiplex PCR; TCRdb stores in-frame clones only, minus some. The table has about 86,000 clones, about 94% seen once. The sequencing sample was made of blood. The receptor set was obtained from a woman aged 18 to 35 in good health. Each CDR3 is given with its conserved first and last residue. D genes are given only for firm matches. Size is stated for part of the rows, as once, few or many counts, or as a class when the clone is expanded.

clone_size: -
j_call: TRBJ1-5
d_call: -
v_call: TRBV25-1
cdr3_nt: TGTGCCAGCAGTGAGGGATATCAGCCCCAGCATTTT
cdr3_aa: CASSEGYQPQHF

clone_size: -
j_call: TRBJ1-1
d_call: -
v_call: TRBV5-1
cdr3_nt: TGCGCCAGCAGCTTGGGGGGTCAGGGACATACTGAAGCTTTCTTT
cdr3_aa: CASSLGGQGHTEAFF

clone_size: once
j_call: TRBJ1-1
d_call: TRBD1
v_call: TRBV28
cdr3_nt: TGTGCCAGCAGTCCACGGGGACAGGGGGCCAAAGAAGCTTTCTTT
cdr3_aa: CASSPRGQGAKEAFF

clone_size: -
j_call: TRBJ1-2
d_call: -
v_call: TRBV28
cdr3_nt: TGTGCCAGCGCGCGCAGCTATGGCTACACCTTC
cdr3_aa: CASARSYGYTF

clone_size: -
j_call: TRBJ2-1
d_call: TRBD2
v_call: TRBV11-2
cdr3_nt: TGTGCCAGCAGCTCCCGACTAGCGTCGTACAATGAGCAGTTCTTC
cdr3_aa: CASSSRLASYNEQFF

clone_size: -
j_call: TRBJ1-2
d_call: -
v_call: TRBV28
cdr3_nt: TGTGCCAGCAGTTTTCCGGGCTCCTTTGGCTACACCTTC
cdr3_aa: CASSFPGSFGYTF

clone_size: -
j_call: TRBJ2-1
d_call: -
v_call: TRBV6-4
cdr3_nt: TGTGCCAGCAGTACCCGAGACGGGGGCAATGAGCAGTTCTTC
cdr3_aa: CASSTRDGGNEQFF

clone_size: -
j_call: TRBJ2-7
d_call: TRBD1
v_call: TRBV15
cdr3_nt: TGTGCCACCAGCAGAGCCCCAGAGGACAGGGCCGGGTACTTC
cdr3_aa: CATSRAPEDRAGYF

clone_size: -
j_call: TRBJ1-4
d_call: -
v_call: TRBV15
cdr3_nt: TGTGCCACCAGCAGAGAATTGGGGCCGAATGAAAAACTGTTTTTT
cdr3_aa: CATSRELGPNEKLFF

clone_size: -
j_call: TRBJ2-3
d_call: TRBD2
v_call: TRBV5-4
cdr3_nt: TGTGCCAGCAGCTTGGCCCGCGGGGGGGGGACAGATACGCAGTATTTT
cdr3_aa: CASSLARGGGTDTQYF

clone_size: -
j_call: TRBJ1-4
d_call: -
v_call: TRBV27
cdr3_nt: TGTGCCAGCAGTGCGCAGGGGATACCAACTAATGAAAAACTGTTTTTT
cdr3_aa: CASSAQGIPTNEKLFF

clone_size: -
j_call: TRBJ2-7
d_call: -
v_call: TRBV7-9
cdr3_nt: TGTGCCAGCAGCTTAATCCCGGGTGGCTACGAGCAGTACTTC
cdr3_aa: CASSLIPGGYEQYF

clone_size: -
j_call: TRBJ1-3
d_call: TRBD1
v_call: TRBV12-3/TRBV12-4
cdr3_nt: TGTGCCATCGCCACAGGGGCTGGAAACACCATATATTTT
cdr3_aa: CAIATGAGNTIYF

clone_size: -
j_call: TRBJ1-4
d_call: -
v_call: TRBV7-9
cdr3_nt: TGTGCCAGCAGAGAATTCTCCGGGACGGTGAATGAAAAACTGTTTTTT
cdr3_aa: CASREFSGTVNEKLFF

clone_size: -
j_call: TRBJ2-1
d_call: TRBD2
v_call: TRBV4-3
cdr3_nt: TGCGCCAGCAGCCAAACGGGAGGGGTGGCCTACAATGAGCAGTTCTTC
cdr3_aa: CASSQTGGVAYNEQFF

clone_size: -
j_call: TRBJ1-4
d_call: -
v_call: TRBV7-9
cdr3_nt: TGTGCCAGCAGCTTAGGACTTCCTAATGAAAAACTGTTTTTT
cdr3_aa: CASSLGLPNEKLFF

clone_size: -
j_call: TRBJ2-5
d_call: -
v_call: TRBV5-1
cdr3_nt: TGCGCCAGCAGCTTGTACCAAGAGACCCAGTACTTC
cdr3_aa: CASSLYQETQYF

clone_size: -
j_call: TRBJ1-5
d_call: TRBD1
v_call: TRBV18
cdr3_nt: TGTGCCAGCTCACCTTCGGGACAGAATTTACCCCAGCATTTT
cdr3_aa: CASSPSGQNLPQHF

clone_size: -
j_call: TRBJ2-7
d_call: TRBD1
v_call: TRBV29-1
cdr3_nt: TGCAGCGTTGGTGATGCGGGACAGGATAAGCAGTACTTC
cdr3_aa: CSVGDAGQDKQYF

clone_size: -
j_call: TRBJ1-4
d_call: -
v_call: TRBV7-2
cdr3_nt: TGTGCCAGCAGCTTACGAGGGGGGGCAACTAATGAAAAACTGTTTTTT
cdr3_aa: CASSLRGGATNEKLFF

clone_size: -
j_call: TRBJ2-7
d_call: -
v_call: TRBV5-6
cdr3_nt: TGTGCCAGCAGCTTTAGAGAGGCAGGGAGGACCTACGAGCAGTACTTC
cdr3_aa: CASSFREAGRTYEQYF

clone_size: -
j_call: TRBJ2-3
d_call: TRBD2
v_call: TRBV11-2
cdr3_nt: TGTGCCAGCAGCTGGACTAGCGGGCGCACTAGCACAGATACGCAGTATTTT
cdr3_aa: CASSWTSGRTSTDTQYF

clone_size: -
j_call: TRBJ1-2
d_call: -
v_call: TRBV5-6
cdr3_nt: TGTGCCAGCAGCTTGGAAATCTGGCAGCCACTGCGCGATTCAGGCTACACCTTC
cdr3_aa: CASSLEIWQPLRDSGYTF

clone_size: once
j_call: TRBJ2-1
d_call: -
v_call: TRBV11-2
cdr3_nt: TGTGCCAGCAGCTTAGGGCCCTTTAATGAGCAGTTCTTC
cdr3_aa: CASSLGPFNEQFF

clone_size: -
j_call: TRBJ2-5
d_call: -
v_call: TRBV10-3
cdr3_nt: TGTGCCATCAGTGACTCAGGGGTGGAGACCCAGTACTTC
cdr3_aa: CAISDSGVETQYF

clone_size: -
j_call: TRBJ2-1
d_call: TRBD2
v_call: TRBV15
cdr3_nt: TGTGCCACCAGCAGAGAGAGCGGGAGTATTAATGAGCAGTTCTTC
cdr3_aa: CATSRESGSINEQFF

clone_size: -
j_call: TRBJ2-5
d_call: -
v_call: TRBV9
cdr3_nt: TGTGCCAGCAGCGTAGCTAGAAATCCACAAGAGACCCAGTACTTC
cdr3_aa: CASSVARNPQETQYF

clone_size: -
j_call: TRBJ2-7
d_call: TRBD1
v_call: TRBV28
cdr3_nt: TGTGCCAGCAGGAGGGGACAGGGGGCCTACGAGCAGTACTTC
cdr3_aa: CASRRGQGAYEQYF

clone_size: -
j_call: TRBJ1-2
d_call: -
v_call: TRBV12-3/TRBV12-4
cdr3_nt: TGTGCCAGCAGTCCGGACAGACTCTATGGCTACACCTTC
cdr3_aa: CASSPDRLYGYTF

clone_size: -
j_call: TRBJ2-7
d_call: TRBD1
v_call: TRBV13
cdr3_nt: TGTGCCAGCAGCTCCACGGACAGGGCAGTCGCCTACGAGCAGTACTTC
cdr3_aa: CASSSTDRAVAYEQYF

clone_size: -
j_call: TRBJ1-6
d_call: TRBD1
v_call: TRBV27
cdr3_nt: TGTGCCAGCAGTAGGACAGGAATGTCAAATAATTCACCCCTCCACTTT
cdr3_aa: CASSRTGMSNNSPLHF

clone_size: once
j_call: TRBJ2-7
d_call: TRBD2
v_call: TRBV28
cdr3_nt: TGTGCCAGCAGTTCCATTAGACTAGCGGGGGACTTTTCCTACGAGCAGTACTTC
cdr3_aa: CASSSIRLAGDFSYEQYF

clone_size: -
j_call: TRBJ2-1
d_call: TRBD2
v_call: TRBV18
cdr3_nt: TGTGCCAGCTCACCCGAGGCGGGGGGTCTCTACAATGAGCAGTTCTTC
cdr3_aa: CASSPEAGGLYNEQFF

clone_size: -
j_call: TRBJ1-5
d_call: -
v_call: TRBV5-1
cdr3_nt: TGCGCCAGCAGCTTGGGGGGGACAAACAATCAGCCCCAGCATTTT
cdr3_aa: CASSLGGTNNQPQHF

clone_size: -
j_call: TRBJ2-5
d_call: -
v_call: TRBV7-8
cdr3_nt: TGTGCCAGCAGCACCGCGCTCGGGGTGTTTCATCAAGAGACCCAGTACTTC
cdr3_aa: CASSTALGVFHQETQYF

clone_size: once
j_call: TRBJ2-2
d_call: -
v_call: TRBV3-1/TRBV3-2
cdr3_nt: TGTGCCAGCAGCCAGACACTAGTTGGGACCGGGGAGCTGTTTTTT
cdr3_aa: CASSQTLVGTGELFF

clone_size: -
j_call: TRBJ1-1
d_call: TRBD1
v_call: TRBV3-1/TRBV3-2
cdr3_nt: TGTGCCAGCAGCCTGTCGACAGGGGGCGAGAGTACTGAAGCTTTCTTT
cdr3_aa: CASSLSTGGESTEAFF

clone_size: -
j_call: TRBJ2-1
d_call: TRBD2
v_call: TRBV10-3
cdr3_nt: TGTGCCATCAGTGAGTCGACCGGGACTACTTCATTAAGCTCCTACAATGAGCAGTTCTTC
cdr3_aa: CAISESTGTTSLSSYNEQFF

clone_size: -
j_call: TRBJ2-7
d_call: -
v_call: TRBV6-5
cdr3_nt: TGTGCCAGCAGCGACGGGGTTGAGGGTAACGAGCAGTACTTC
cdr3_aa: CASSDGVEGNEQYF

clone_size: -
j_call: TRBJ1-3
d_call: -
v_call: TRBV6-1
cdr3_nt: TGTGCCAGCAGTGAAGGAACGCGAAGTGGTGGAAACACCATATATTTT
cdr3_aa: CASSEGTRSGGNTIYF

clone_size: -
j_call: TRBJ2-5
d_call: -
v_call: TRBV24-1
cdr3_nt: TGTGCCACCAGTGATGCCCTGGAGACCCAGTACTTC
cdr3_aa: CATSDALETQYF

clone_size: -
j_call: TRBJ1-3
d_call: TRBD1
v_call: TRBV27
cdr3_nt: TGTGCCAGCAGTTCCCTGGGACAGGGGGCCTCTGGAAACACCATATATTTT
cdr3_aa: CASSSLGQGASGNTIYF

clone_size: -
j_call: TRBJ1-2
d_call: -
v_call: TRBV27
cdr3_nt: TGTGCCAGCAGTTCGCAGGGTACCACTAACTATGGCTACACCTTC
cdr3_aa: CASSSQGTTNYGYTF

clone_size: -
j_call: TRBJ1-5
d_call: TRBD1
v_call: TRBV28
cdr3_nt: TGTGCCAGCGCGGGACAGCCCTACAATCAGCCCCAGCATTTT
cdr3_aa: CASAGQPYNQPQHF

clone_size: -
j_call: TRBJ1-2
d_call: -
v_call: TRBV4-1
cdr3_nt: TGCGCCAGCAGCCAATTTCTTCGGGGGAACTATGGCTACACCTTC
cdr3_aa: CASSQFLRGNYGYTF

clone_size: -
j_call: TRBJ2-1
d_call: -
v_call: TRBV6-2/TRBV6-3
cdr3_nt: TGTGCCAGCAGCCCCCGACAGGAGGGGGAGCAGTTCTTC
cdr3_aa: CASSPRQEGEQFF

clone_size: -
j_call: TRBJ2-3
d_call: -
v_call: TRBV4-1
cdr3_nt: TGCGCCAGCACCCAATTCGGGGTCGGCACAGATACGCAGTATTTT
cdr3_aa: CASTQFGVGTDTQYF

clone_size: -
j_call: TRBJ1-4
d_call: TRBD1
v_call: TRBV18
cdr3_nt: TGTGCCAGCTCACCTCAAACAGGGGATGAAAAACTGTTTTTT
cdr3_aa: CASSPQTGDEKLFF

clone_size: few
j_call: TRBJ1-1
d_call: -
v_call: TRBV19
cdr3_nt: TGTGCCAGTAGTATCCTCGCAGGGTTTGTAGCTTTCTTT
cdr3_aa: CASSILAGFVAFF

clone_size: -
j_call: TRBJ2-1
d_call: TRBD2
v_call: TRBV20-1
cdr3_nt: TGCAGTGCTAGTCTAGCGGGAGGGCCGTATGAGCAGTTCTTC
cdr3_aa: CSASLAGGPYEQFF

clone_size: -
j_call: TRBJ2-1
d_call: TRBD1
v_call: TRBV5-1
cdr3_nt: TGCGCCAGCAGTTTCGACAGGGGATATGGGGATGAGCAGTTCTTC
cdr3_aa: CASSFDRGYGDEQFF

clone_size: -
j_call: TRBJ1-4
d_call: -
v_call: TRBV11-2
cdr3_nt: TGTGCCAGCAGGGACTGGAGACAGCAGAATGAAAAACTGTTTTTT
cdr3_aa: CASRDWRQQNEKLFF

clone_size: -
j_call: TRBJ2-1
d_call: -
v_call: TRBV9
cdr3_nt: TGTGCCAGCAGCGTAGAGGCGCTGAGCTCCTACAATGAGCAGTTCTTC
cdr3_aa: CASSVEALSSYNEQFF

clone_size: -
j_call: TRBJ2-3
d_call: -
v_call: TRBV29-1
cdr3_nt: TGCAGCGTTGTTCGGGGATGGCACACAGATACGCAGTATTTT
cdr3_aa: CSVVRGWHTDTQYF

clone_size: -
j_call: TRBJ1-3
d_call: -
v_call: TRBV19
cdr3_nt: TGTGCCAGTAGTCCCCCAAGTCCTGGAAACACCATATATTTT
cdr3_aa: CASSPPSPGNTIYF

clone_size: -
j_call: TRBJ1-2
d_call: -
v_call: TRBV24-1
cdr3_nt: TGTGCCACCAGTGATGGCTACGGGGGCGATGGCTACACCTTC
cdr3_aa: CATSDGYGGDGYTF

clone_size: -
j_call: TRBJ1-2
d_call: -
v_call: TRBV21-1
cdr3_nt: TGTGCCAGCAACGAAGGGACAGCAAAATTCTCCTATGGCTACACCTTC
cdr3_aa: CASNEGTAKFSYGYTF

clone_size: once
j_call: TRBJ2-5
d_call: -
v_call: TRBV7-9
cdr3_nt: TGTGCCAGCAGTTCAGTGGACCAAGAGACCCAGTACTTC
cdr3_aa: CASSSVDQETQYF

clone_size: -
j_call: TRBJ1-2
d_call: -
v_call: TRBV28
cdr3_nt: TGTGCCAGCAGTTCGGACAGCTATGGCTACACCTTC
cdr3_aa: CASSSDSYGYTF

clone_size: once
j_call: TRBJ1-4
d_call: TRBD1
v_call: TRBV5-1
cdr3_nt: TGCGCCAGCAGCCTGGACAGGACTATATCATTGTCAACTAATGAAAAACTGTTTTTT
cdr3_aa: CASSLDRTISLSTNEKLFF